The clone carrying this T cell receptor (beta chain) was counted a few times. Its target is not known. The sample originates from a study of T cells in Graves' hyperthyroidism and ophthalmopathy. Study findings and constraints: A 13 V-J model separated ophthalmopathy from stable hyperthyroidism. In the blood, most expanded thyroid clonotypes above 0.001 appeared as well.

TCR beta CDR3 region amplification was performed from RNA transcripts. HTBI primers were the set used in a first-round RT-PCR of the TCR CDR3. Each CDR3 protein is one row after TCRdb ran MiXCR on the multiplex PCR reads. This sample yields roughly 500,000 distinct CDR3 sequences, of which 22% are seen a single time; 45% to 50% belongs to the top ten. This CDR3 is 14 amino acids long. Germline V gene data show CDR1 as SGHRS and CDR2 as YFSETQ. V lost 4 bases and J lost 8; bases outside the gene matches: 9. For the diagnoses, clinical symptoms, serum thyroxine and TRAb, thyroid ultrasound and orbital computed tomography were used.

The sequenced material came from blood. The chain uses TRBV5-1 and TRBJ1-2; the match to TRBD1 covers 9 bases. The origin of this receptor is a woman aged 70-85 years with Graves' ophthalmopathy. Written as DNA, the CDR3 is TGCGCCAGCAGCATCCGGGACAGGGAATACGGCTACACCTTC. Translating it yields CASSIRDREYGYTF.